Sequencing of this T cell receptor beta chain was carried out in a study of early T cells in non-severe SARS-CoV-2 infection. V gave up 0 bases and J gave up 2 bases, with 16 bases separating them. This CDR3 has 17 residues. CDR1 is MGHRA and CDR2 is YSYEKL in the germline V gene. Unique molecular identifiers were affixed to single, distinct cDNA molecules. Each CDR3 protein is one row after TCRdb ran MiXCR on the 5' RACE reads. The table has 100,000 to 120,000 distinct CDR3 sequences, roughly 12% seen once. V usage is TRBV4-1 and J usage is TRBJ1-1, with D perhaps TRBD1 (6 bases). The clonotype comes from an adult who was a healthcare worker with PCR-confirmed SARS-CoV-2 infection or an uninfected control (not recorded which). The starting material was whole blood, obtained at baseline. This CDR3 is CASSQEPDGTTNTEAFF. In nucleotides, the CDR3 is TGCGCCAGCAGCCAAGAGCCAGATGGGACAACCAACACTGAAGCTTTCTTT.